The entry below describes one T cell receptor beta chain. There is no known antigen for this receptor. There are no base qualities to consult, and no much larger clone falls within one base. The data were taken from a study of blood T cell repertoires in COVID-19 (dated by TCRdb to 2018 to 2021). Looking at the study overall: Samples from collaborators originated in the United States, Italy and Spain and spanned both the acute and convalescent phases of COVID-19. The material from the prospective study consisted of cDNA or gDNA derived from T cells, B-cell-depleted T cells, or PBMCs. Subjects who had been exposed to COVID-19, were actively infected with it, or had recovered from it provided the deeply sampled blood TCRbeta repertoires that made up the dataset. The repertoires were released in a freely available public database intended as a resource for research on the immune response to SARS-CoV-2. Samples came from the ongoing ImmuneRACE study (first 160 participants) plus 1,254 subjects from 6 global collaborators. A de-identified subject ID, COVID-19 status, age in years and sex were almost always included in the sample metadata. Where available, HLA class I and class II types were taken from metadata supplied by the sample provider and were not determined by assay-based typing.

Results and caveats for the whole study, not just this receptor: The quantity of clinical and demographic metadata differed by source and by participant and was supplied without curation.

Each collaborating institution followed its own protocols to collect whole blood in K2EDTA tubes. For TCRbeta analysis, collaborator samples were shipped as frozen whole blood, as isolated PBMCs, or as DNA extracted from either sample type. The germline V gene encodes CDR1 SGHDN and CDR2 FVKESK. From cysteine to phenylalanine, the CDR3 is 13 amino acids long. Only the CDR3 DNA stays, 39 bases, in frame from base 1. V gives up 8 bases and J gives up 1 base, and the segment between their germline ends measures 11 bases. The immunoSEQ Assay, a bias-controlled multiplex PCR, was used to amplify TCRbeta CDR3 regions from genomic DNA. As for the authors' bioinformatics: The number of nucleated cells in each sample was estimated by amplification of reference gene primers within the assay. Sequence reads were collapsed and filtered to measure the absolute abundance of every unique TCRbeta CDR3 rearrangement. For each sample, productive Simpson clonality was calculated as the square root of Simpson's diversity index across productive rearrangements. TCRdb took this table from immuneACCESS and kept in-frame rearrangements with V and J called. Such tables lack part of the clones; where checked against another copy, unresolved V genes explain under half of the gap, and the rest is unexplained. D and trimming were read from the DNA, whereas the V and J calls and clone size are those reported in that table. This sample has about 220,000 clones in its table, and less than 85% of those were observed once. The top ten clones comprise about 3.6% of the sample.

The rearrangement joined TRBV14 to TRBJ1-1; the D gene lacks a confident call. The origin of this receptor is a woman of 80 years or more with acute or convalescent COVID-19. The sequenced sample consisted of peripheral blood. The CDR3 region has the sequence CASALNSNTEAFF. The DNA reads as follows: TGTGCCAGCGCGCTTAACTCGAACACTGAAGCTTTCTTT.